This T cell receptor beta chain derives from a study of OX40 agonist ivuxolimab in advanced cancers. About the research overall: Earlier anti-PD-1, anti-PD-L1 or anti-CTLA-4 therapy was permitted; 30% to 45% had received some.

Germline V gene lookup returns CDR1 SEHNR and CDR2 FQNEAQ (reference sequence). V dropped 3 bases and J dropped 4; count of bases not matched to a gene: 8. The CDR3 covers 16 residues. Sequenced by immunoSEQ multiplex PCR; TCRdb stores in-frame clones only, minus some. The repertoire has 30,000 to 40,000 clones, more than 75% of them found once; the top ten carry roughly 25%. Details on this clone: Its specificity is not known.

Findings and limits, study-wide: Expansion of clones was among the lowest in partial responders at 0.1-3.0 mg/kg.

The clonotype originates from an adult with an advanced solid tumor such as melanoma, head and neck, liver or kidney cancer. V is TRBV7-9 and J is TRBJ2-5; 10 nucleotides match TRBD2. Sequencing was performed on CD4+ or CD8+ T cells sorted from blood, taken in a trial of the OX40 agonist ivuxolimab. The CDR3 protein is CASSFGSGGARETQYF. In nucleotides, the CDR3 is TGTGCCAGCAGCTTCGGGAGCGGGGGGGCCAGAGAGACCCAGTACTTC. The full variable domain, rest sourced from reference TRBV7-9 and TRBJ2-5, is DTGVSQNPRHKITKRGQNVTFRCDPISEHNRLYWYRQTLGQGPEFLTYFQNEAQLEKSRLLSDRFSAERPKGSFSTLEIQRTEQGDSAMYLCASSFGSGGARETQYFGPGTRLLVL.